This T cell receptor (beta chain) was retrieved from a study of cytomegalovirus exposure and HLA in healthy donors. Germline assignment: CDR1 SGHTS and CDR2 YDEGEE. V was shortened by 0 bases and J by 3 bases, with 7 bases between the two germline ends. The CDR3 is 13 residues long. Here immunoSEQ multiplex PCR was the method, and the copy in TCRdb shows in-frame clones only, minus some. The sample lists 60,000 to 75,000 clones; more than 90% were seen once. Remarks on this clone: Antigen: not known.

Study results and caveats: The majority of TCR sequences were rare, yet some public TCRs appeared in many donors.

This sequence joins TRBV5-8 and TRBJ2-7; D is unresolved. Sequenced sample: PBMCs. The clonotype was recovered from a man younger than 30 in good health and CMV-seronegative. CDR3 in amino acids: CASSLGHNYEQYF. The CDR3 nucleotides read TGTGCCAGCAGCTTGGGACACAACTACGAGCAGTACTTC.